This T cell receptor beta chain was observed in a study of CD4 T cells in relation to SARS-CoV-2 and coronaviruses. This clone was detected only a few times. Its antigen remains unknown. CD4+ T cells from unexposed donors were obtained before the COVID-19 pandemic (2011-2018). CD4+ T cells were isolated from the cells after about 11 days of culture. The repertoire was sequenced with immunoSEQ multiplex PCR; TCRdb's copy has only in-frame clones and lacks some. This table holds around 25,000 clones, over 70% found once. Looked up from germline, CDR1 is MNHNY and CDR2 is SVGAGI (reference sequence). The CDR3 consists of 14 residues. V was clipped by 0 bases and J by 9 bases, with 12 bases between them.

The chain couples TRBV6-6 to TRBJ1-5, with a possible D match to TRBD1 (5 bases). The clonotype originates from a human donor in good health. The sample comprised CD4+ T cells from PBMCs, cultured in vitro. The CDR3 DNA is TGTGCCAGCAGTTACTCGAGGGGCCCCATGCCCCAGCATTTT. This gives the protein CASSYSRGPMPQHF.